This T cell receptor beta chain was sequenced for a study of T-cell reconstitution after alpha-beta-depleted transplantation in children. This clonotype was seen repeatedly, ten times or more. Unique molecular identifiers featured in how the TCRbeta library was prepared. One entry per CDR3 protein, called by TCRdb with MiXCR from the PCR reads. The sample has about 640,000 distinct CDR3 sequences; around a sixth are singletons. The receptor was isolated from a human donor who donated a stem cell graft to a child with acute myeloid leukemia. Material: PBMCs from the stem cell graft donor, obtained from the stem cell graft.

In nucleotides, the CDR3 is TGTGCCAGCGGGAGATCCGTGGGTCAAGGAAACACCATATATTTT. It codes for CASGRSVGQGNTIYF. The chain is built from TRBV12-3 or TRBV12-4 and TRBJ1-3; no definite D call. V dropped 8 bases and J dropped 4 bases, with 18 bases sitting between them. The length of the CDR3 is 15 residues.